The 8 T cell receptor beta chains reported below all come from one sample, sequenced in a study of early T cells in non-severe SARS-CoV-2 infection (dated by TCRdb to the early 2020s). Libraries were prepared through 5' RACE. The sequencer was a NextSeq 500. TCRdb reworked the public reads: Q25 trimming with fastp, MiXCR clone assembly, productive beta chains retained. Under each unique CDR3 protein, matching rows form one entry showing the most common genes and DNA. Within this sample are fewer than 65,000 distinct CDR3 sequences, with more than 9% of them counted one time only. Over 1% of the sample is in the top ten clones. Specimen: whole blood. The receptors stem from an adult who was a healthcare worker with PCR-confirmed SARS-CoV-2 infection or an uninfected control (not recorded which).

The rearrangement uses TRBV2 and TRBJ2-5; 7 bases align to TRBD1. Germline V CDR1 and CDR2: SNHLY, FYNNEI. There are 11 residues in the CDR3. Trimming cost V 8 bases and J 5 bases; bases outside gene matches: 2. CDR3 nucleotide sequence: TGTGCCAGCGGGACAGCGGAGACCCAGTACTTC. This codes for CASGTAETQYF.

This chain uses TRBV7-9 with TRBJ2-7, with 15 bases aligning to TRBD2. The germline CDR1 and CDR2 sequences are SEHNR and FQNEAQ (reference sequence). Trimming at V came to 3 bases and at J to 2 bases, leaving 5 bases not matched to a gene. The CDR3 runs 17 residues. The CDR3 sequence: CASSFGTSGGHTYEQYV. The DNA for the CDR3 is TGTGCCAGCAGCTTCGGGACTAGCGGGGGGCATACCTACGAGCAGTACGTC.

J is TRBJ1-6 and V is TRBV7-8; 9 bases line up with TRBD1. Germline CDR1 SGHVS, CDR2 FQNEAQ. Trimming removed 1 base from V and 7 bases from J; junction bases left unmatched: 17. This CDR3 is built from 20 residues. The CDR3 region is CASSLVGTGMIRATNSPLHF. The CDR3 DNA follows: TGTGCCAGCAGCTTAGTAGGGACAGGGATGATTCGGGCGACCAATTCACCCCTCCACTTT.

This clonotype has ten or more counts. This CDR3 reads CASSLVGTGRYEQYV. CDR3 DNA sequence: TGTGCCAGCAGCTTGGTTGGTACAGGGAGGTACGAGCAGTACGTC. This chain connects TRBV5-4 to TRBJ2-7, with D possibly being TRBD1 or TRBD2 (6 bases each). The CDR3 consists of 15 residues. With 0 bases removed from V and 4 bases from J, the gap between germline ends came to 14 bases. Germline-derived CDR1 and CDR2 are SGHNT and YYREEE (reference sequence).

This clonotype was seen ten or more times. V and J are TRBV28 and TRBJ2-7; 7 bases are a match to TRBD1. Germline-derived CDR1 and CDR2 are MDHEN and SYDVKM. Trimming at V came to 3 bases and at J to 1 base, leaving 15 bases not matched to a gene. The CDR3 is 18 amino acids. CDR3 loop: CASSFKQGTINPSYEQYV. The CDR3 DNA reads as TGTGCCAGCAGTTTTAAACAGGGGACGATCAACCCTTCCTACGAGCAGTACGTC.

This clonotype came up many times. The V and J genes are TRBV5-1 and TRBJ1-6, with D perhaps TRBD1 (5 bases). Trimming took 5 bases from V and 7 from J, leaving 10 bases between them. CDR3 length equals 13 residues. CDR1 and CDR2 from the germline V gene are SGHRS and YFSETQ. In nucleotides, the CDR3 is TGCGCCAGCAGTGGGGGGAACAATTCACCCCTCCACTTT. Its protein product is CASSGGNNSPLHF.

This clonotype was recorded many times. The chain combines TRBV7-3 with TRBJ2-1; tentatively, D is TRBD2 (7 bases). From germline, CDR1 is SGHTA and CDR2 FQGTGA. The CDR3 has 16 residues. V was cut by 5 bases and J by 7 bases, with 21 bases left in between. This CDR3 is CASSNSLAGAGNEQFF. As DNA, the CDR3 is TGTGCCAGCAGCAACAGCCTGGCGGGGGCGGGGAATGAGCAGTTCTTC.

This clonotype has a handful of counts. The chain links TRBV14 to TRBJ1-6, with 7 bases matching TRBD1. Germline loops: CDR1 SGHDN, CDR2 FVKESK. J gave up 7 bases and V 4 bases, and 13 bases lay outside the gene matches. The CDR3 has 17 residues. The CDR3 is CASSPKGTVVLNSPLHF. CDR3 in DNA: TGTGCCAGCAGCCCCAAAGGGACAGTTGTTTTAAATTCACCCCTCCACTTT.